A selection of T cell receptor beta chains follows, all from one sample in a study of blood T cell repertoires in COVID-19. The protocol was immunoSEQ multiplex PCR, while the TCRdb copy is restricted to in-frame clones and leaves out a portion. The table includes about 110,000 clones, around nine tenths detected once. Sequenced material: peripheral blood. All receptors derive from a woman aged 30 to 39 with acute or convalescent COVID-19. Each CDR3 is given with its conserved first and last residue. Fields, in order: CDR3 protein, CDR3 DNA, V gene, D gene, clone size, J gene. A D gene is named only where the DNA matches it firmly. Clone sizes are given selectively: once, few, many, or a class where the clone is expanded.

CDR3 protein: CASSLRRAGPQETQYF
CDR3 DNA: TGTGCCAGCAGCTTAAGACGAGCGGGTCCCCAAGAGACCCAGTACTTC
V gene: TRBV11-2
D gene: NA
clone size: once
J gene: TRBJ2-5

CDR3 protein: CASSTTDRGFNEKLFF
CDR3 DNA: TGTGCCAGCAGCACCACGGACAGGGGCTTTAATGAAAAACTGTTTTTT
V gene: TRBV7-9
D gene: TRBD1
clone size: NA
J gene: TRBJ1-4

CDR3 protein: CASSQEGLAGYEQYF
CDR3 DNA: TGTGCCAGCAGCCAAGAGGGACTAGCGGGTTACGAGCAGTACTTC
V gene: TRBV4-2
D gene: TRBD2
clone size: NA
J gene: TRBJ2-7

CDR3 protein: CASSSPGHGSSSTDTQYF
CDR3 DNA: TGTGCCAGCAGTTCCCCGGGACACGGGTCATCGAGCACAGATACGCAGTATTTT
V gene: TRBV27
D gene: NA
clone size: once
J gene: TRBJ2-3

CDR3 protein: CGGVDYGYTF
CDR3 DNA: TGCGGGGGGGTGGACTATGGCTACACCTTC
V gene: TRBV20-1
D gene: NA
clone size: few
J gene: TRBJ1-2

CDR3 protein: CASSPSSRGRNTEAFF
CDR3 DNA: TGTGCCAGCAGCCCCTCATCCAGAGGGAGAAACACTGAAGCTTTCTTT
V gene: TRBV5-4
D gene: NA
clone size: NA
J gene: TRBJ1-1

CDR3 protein: CASSLERGQGYVYTF
CDR3 DNA: TGTGCCAGCAGCTTAGAAAGGGGACAGGGATATGTCTACACCTTC
V gene: TRBV7-9
D gene: TRBD1
clone size: NA
J gene: TRBJ1-2

CDR3 protein: CASSLKGQGARGANVLTF
CDR3 DNA: TGTGCCAGCAGTTTAAAGGGACAGGGGGCGCGGGGGGCCAACGTCCTGACTTTC
V gene: TRBV27
D gene: TRBD1
clone size: NA
J gene: TRBJ2-6

CDR3 protein: CASSTSYSNQPQHF
CDR3 DNA: TGTGCCAGCTCAACAAGTTATAGCAATCAGCCCCAGCATTTT
V gene: TRBV18
D gene: NA
clone size: NA
J gene: TRBJ1-5

CDR3 protein: CASSSSTRDTSNQPQHF
CDR3 DNA: TGTGCCAGCAGTTCATCCACCCGGGACACAAGCAATCAGCCCCAGCATTTT
V gene: TRBV5-6
D gene: NA
clone size: NA
J gene: TRBJ1-5

CDR3 protein: CATSRDYSVSRFTHEQFF
CDR3 DNA: TGTGCCACCAGCAGAGATTATTCAGTCTCCCGTTTCACCCATGAGCAGTTCTTC
V gene: TRBV15
D gene: NA
clone size: few
J gene: TRBJ2-1

CDR3 protein: CASSSIAGSTDTQYF
CDR3 DNA: TGTGCCAGCAGCTCCATAGCGGGGAGCACAGATACGCAGTATTTT
V gene: TRBV7-3
D gene: TRBD2
clone size: NA
J gene: TRBJ2-3

CDR3 protein: CASSLEGTGVTEAFF
CDR3 DNA: TGCGCCAGCAGCTTGGAGGGTACAGGGGTCACTGAAGCTTTCTTT
V gene: TRBV5-1
D gene: TRBD1
clone size: NA
J gene: TRBJ1-1

CDR3 protein: CASSPPQGTSGIGSPETQYF
CDR3 DNA: TGTGCCAGCTCACCGCCACAAGGGACTAGCGGGATTGGCTCTCCTGAGACCCAGTACTTC
V gene: TRBV18
D gene: TRBD2
clone size: NA
J gene: TRBJ2-5

CDR3 protein: CASRTGAGNTIYF
CDR3 DNA: TGTGCCAGCCGCACAGGGGCTGGAAACACCATATATTTT
V gene: TRBV6-5
D gene: TRBD1
clone size: NA
J gene: TRBJ1-3

CDR3 protein: CASSLSFNEQFF
CDR3 DNA: TGTGCCAGCAGTCTGTCCTTCAATGAGCAGTTCTTC
V gene: TRBV2
D gene: NA
clone size: few
J gene: TRBJ2-1

CDR3 protein: CASSQGEGAMNTEAFF
CDR3 DNA: TGCGCCAGCAGTCAAGGAGAGGGCGCCATGAACACTGAAGCTTTCTTT
V gene: TRBV5-1
D gene: NA
clone size: NA
J gene: TRBJ1-1

CDR3 protein: CASTGVDGTYEQYF
CDR3 DNA: TGTGCCAGCACCGGGGTGGACGGGACCTACGAGCAGTACTTC
V gene: TRBV6-5
D gene: NA
clone size: NA
J gene: TRBJ2-7

CDR3 protein: CSAEWGGAADTQYF
CDR3 DNA: TGCAGCGCCGAATGGGGGGGCGCGGCAGATACGCAGTATTTT
V gene: TRBV29-1
D gene: NA
clone size: NA
J gene: TRBJ2-3

CDR3 protein: CASSNGDRSQYF
CDR3 DNA: TGTGCCAGCAGCAATGGGGACAGATCGCAGTACTTC
V gene: TRBV5-4
D gene: TRBD1
clone size: NA
J gene: TRBJ2-7

CDR3 protein: CASSLAGTGNEKLFF
CDR3 DNA: TGCGCCAGCAGCTTGGCCGGGACAGGGAATGAAAAACTGTTTTTT
V gene: TRBV5-1
D gene: TRBD1
clone size: NA
J gene: TRBJ1-4

CDR3 protein: CASSYLQGIVYNEQFF
CDR3 DNA: TGTGCCAGCAGTTACCTCCAGGGGATAGTCTACAATGAGCAGTTCTTC
V gene: TRBV6-5
D gene: NA
clone size: NA
J gene: TRBJ2-1

CDR3 protein: CASRTDENYGYTF
CDR3 DNA: TGCGCCAGCAGGACTGATGAGAACTATGGCTACACCTTC
V gene: TRBV5-1
D gene: NA
clone size: NA
J gene: TRBJ1-2

CDR3 protein: CASSVLAGGPNEQFF
CDR3 DNA: TGTGCCAGCAGCGTACTAGCGGGAGGGCCAAATGAGCAGTTCTTC
V gene: TRBV7-2
D gene: TRBD2
clone size: NA
J gene: TRBJ2-1

CDR3 protein: CASREGGVLSYEQYF
CDR3 DNA: TGTGCCAGCCGAGAGGGGGGGGTTTTATCGTACGAGCAGTACTTC
V gene: TRBV28
D gene: NA
clone size: NA
J gene: TRBJ2-7

CDR3 protein: CASSLPLAGVGEQFF
CDR3 DNA: TGTGCCAGCAGTTTACCCCTAGCGGGGGTGGGGGAGCAGTTCTTC
V gene: TRBV27
D gene: TRBD2
clone size: NA
J gene: TRBJ2-1

CDR3 protein: CASSSPWDRGQETQYF
CDR3 DNA: TGTGCCAGCAGTTCACCTTGGGACAGGGGGCAAGAGACCCAGTACTTC
V gene: TRBV6-5
D gene: TRBD1
clone size: NA
J gene: TRBJ2-5

CDR3 protein: CASSGGLAGGETQYF
CDR3 DNA: TGCGCCAGCAGCGGCGGACTAGCGGGAGGAGAGACCCAGTACTTC
V gene: TRBV5-1
D gene: TRBD2
clone size: NA
J gene: TRBJ2-5

CDR3 protein: CASSYRPGFLDEQYF
CDR3 DNA: TGTGCCAGCAGTTACCGTCCGGGGTTCCTTGACGAGCAGTACTTC
V gene: TRBV6-2/TRBV6-3
D gene: NA
clone size: NA
J gene: TRBJ2-7

CDR3 protein: CASSELGASGGPQHF
CDR3 DNA: TGTGCCAGCAGTGAATTGGGGGCCTCGGGGGGGCCCCAGCATTTT
V gene: TRBV6-1
D gene: NA
clone size: NA
J gene: TRBJ1-5

CDR3 protein: CSASDSGGATGELFF
CDR3 DNA: TGCAGTGCTAGTGACTCAGGGGGCGCGACCGGGGAGCTGTTTTTT
V gene: TRBV20-1
D gene: TRBD1
clone size: NA
J gene: TRBJ2-2

CDR3 protein: CASRSQGGGRETQYF
CDR3 DNA: TGTGCCAGCAGATCACAGGGTGGGGGCCGCGAGACCCAGTACTTC
V gene: TRBV28
D gene: NA
clone size: NA
J gene: TRBJ2-5

CDR3 protein: CASSPNWRLKSSTEAFF
CDR3 DNA: TGTGCCAGCAGTCCTAACTGGAGGTTGAAATCATCCACTGAAGCTTTCTTT
V gene: TRBV6-6
D gene: NA
clone size: NA
J gene: TRBJ1-1

CDR3 protein: CASRGTGARNQPQHF
CDR3 DNA: TGTGCCAGCAGGGGGACAGGGGCGCGAAATCAGCCCCAGCATTTT
V gene: TRBV2
D gene: TRBD1
clone size: NA
J gene: TRBJ1-5

CDR3 protein: CASRRYHRASGTDTQYF
CDR3 DNA: TGTGCCAGCAGGCGATATCACCGGGCTAGCGGCACAGATACGCAGTATTTT
V gene: TRBV6-6
D gene: NA
clone size: NA
J gene: TRBJ2-3

CDR3 protein: CASSQGNRGWNIQYF
CDR3 DNA: TGTGCCAGCAGCCAAGGTAACAGGGGGTGGAACATTCAGTACTTC
V gene: TRBV3-1/TRBV3-2
D gene: TRBD1
clone size: NA
J gene: TRBJ2-4